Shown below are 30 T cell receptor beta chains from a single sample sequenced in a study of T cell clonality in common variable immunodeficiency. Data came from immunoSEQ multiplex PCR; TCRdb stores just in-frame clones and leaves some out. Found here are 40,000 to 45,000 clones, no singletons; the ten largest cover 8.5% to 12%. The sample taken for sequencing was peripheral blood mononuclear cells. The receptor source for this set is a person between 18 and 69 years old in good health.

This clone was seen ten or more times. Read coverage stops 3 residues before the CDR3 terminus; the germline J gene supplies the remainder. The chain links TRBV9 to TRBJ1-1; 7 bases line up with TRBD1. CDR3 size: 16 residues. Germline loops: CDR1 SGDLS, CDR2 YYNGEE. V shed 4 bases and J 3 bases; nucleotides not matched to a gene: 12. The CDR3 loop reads CASSSRRGLGDTEAFF. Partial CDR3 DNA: TGTGCCAGCAGCTCCCGGAGGGGGCTGGGGGACACTGAA. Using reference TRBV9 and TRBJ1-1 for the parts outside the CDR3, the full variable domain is DSGVTQTPKHLITATGQRVTLRCSPRSGDLSVYWYQQSLDQGLQFLIQYYNGEERAKGNILERFSAQQFPDLHSELNLSSLELGDSALYFCASSSRRGLGDTEAFFGQGTRLTVV.

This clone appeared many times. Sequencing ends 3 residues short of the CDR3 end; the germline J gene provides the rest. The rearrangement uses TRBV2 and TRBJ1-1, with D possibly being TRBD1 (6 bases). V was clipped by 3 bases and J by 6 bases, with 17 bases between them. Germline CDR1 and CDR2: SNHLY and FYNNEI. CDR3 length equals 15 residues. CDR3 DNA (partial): TGTGCCAGCAGTGACGGTTCTGGGGGCAGGGCTGAA. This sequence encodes CASSDGSGGRAE. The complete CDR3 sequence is CASSDGSGGRAEAFF. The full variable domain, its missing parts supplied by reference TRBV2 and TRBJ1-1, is EPEVTQTPSHQVTQMGQEVILRCVPISNHLYFYWYRQILGQKVEFLVSFYNNEISEKSEIFDDQFSVERPDGSNFTLKIRSTKLEDSAMYFCASSDGSGGRAEAFFGQGTRLTVV.

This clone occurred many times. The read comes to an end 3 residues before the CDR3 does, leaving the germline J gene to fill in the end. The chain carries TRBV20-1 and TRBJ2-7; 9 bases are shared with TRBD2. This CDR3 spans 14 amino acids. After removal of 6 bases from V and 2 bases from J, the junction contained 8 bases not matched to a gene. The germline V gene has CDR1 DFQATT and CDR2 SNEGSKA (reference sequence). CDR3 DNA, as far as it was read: TGCAGTGCCGGAGGTGGCGGGAGGGCCTACGAG. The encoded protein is CSAGGGGRAYE. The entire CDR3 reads CSAGGGGRAYEQYF.

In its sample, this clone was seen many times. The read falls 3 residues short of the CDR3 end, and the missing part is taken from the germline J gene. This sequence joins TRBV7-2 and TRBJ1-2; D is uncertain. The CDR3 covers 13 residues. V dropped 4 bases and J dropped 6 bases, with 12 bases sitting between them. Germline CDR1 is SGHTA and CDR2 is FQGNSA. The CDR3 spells CASSSSRRDGYTF. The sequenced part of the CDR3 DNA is TGTGCCAGCAGCTCGTCTCGCCGGGATGGC.

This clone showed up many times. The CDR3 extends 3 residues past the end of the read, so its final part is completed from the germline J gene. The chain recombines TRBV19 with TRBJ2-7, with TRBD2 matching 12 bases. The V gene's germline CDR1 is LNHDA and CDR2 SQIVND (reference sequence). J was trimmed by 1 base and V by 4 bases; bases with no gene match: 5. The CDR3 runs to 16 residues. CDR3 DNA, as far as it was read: TGTGCCAGTAGTACTCCAACTAGCGGGGGGTCCTACGAG. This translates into CASSTPTSGGSYE. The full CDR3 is CASSTPTSGGSYEQYF.

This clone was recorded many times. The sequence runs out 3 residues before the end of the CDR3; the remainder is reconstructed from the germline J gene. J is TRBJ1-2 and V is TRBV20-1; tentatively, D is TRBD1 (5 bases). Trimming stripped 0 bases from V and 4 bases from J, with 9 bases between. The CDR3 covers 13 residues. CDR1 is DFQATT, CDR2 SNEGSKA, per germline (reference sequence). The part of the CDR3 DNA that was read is TGCAGTGCTAGAGATAGCCAGGGCTATGGC. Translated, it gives CSARDSQGYG. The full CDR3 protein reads CSARDSQGYGYTF.

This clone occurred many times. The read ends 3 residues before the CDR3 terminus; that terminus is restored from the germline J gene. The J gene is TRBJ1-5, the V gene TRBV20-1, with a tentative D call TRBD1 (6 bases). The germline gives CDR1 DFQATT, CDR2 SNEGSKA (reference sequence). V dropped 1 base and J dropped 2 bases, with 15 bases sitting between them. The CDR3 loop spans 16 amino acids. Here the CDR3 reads CSARAAGDFGNQPQHF. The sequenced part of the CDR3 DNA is TGCAGTGCTAGAGCAGCAGGGGATTTCGGCAATCAGCCC.

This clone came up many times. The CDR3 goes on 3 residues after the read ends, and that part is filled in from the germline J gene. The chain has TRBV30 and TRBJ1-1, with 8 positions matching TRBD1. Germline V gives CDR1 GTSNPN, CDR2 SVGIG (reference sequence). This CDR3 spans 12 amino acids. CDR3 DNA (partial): TGTGCCTGGAGCCCCGGGACAGGAGAA. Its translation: CAWSPGTGE. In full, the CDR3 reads CAWSPGTGEAFF. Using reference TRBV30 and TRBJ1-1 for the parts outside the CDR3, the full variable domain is SQTIHQWPATLVQPVGSPLSLECTVEGTSNPNLYWYRQAAGRGLQLLFYSVGIGQISSEVPQNLSASRPQDRQFILSSKKLLLSDSGFYLCAWSPGTGEAFFGQGTRLTVV.

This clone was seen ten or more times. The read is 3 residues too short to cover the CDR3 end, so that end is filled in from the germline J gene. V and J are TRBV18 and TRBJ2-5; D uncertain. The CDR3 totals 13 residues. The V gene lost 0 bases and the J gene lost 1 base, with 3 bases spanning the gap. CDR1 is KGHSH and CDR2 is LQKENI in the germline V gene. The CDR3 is CASSPPSQETQYF. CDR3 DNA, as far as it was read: TGTGCCAGCTCACCACCCTCCCAAGAGACC.

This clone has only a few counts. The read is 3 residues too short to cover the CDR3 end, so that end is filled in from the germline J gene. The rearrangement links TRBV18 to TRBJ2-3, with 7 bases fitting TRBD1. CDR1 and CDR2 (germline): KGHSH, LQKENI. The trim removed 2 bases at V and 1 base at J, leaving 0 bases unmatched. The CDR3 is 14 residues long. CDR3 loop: CASSPDRGTDTQYF. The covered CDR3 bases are TGTGCCAGCTCACCAGACAGGGGCACAGATACG.

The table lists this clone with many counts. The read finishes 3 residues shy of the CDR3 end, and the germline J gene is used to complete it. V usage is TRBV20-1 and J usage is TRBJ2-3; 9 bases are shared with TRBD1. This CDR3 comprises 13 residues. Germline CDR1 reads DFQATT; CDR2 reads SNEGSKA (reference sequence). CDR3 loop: CSAKQGAAFAQYF. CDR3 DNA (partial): TGCAGTGCTAAACAGGGGGCGGCCTTTGCG.

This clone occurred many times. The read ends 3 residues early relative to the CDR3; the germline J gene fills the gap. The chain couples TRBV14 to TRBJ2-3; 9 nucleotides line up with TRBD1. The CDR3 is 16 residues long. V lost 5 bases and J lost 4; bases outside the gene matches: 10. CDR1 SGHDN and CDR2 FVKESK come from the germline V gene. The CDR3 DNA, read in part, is TGTGCCAGCAGCTATATGCCGGGACAGGGATCAGATACG. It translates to CASSYMPGQGSDT. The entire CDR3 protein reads CASSYMPGQGSDTQYF.

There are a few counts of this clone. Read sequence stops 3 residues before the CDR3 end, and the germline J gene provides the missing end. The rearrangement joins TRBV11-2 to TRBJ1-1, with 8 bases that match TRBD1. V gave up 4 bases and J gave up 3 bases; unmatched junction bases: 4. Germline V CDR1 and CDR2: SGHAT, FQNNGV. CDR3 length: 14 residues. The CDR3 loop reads CASSSLQGDTEAFF. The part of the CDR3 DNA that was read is TGTGCCAGCAGCTCCCTACAGGGGGACACTGAA.

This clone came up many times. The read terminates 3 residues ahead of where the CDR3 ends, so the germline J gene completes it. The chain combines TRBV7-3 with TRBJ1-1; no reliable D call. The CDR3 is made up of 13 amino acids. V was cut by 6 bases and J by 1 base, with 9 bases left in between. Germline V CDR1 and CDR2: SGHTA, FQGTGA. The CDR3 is CASRASPNTEAFF. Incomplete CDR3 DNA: TGTGCCAGCAGGGCCTCACCGAACACTGAA. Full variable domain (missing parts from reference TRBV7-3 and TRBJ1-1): GAGVSQTPSNKVTEKGKYVELRCDPISGHTALYWYRQSLGQGPEFLIYFQGTGAADDSGLPNDRFFAVRPEGSVSTLKIQRTERGDSAVYLCASRASPNTEAFFGQGTRLTVV.

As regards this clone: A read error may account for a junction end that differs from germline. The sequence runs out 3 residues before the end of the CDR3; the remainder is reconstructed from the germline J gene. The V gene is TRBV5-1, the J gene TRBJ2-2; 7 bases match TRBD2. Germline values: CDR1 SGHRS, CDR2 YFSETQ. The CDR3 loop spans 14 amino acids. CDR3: CASSPDPTGGGLFF. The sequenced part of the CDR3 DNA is TGCGCCAGCAGTCCGGACCCTACGGGCGGGGGG. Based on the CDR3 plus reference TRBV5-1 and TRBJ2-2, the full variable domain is KAGVTQTPRYLIKTRGQQVTLSCSPISGHRSVSWYQQTPGQGLQFLFEYFSETQRNKGNFPGRFSGRQFSNSRSEMNVSTLELGDSALYLCASSPDPTGGGLFFGEGSRLTVL.

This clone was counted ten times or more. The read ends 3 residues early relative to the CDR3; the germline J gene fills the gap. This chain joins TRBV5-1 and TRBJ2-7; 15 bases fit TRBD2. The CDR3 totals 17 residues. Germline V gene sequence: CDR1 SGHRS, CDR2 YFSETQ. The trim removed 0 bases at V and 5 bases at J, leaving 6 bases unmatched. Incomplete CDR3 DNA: TGCGCCAGCAGCTTGGGGACTAGCGGGAGGGTTTTCCACGAG. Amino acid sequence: CASSLGTSGRVFHE. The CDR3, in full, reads CASSLGTSGRVFHEQYF.

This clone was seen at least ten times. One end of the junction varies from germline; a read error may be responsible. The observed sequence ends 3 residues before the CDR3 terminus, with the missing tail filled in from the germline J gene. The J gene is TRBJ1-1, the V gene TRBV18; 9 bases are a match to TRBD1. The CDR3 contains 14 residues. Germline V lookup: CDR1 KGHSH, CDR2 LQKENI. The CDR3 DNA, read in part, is TGTGCCAGCTCACCCGGACAGGGGAACTCTGAA. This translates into CASSPGQGNSE. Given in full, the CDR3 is CASSPGQGNSEAFF.

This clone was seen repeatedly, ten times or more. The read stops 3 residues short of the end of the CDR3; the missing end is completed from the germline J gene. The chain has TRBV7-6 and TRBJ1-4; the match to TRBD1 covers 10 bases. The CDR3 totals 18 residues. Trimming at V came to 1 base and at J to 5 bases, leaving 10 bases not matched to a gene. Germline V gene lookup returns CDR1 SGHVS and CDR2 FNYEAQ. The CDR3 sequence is CASSLGQGANLPNEKLFF. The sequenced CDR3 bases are TGTGCCAGCAGCTTAGGACAGGGGGCCAACCTGCCGAATGAAAAA.

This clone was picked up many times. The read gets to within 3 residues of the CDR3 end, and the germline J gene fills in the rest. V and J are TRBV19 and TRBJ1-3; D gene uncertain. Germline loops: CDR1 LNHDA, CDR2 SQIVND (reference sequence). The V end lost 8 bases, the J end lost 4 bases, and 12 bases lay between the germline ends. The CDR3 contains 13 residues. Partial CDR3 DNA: TGTGCCAGTCAAAGAGGGCTCGGAAACACC. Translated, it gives CASQRGLGNT. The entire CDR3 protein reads CASQRGLGNTIYF.

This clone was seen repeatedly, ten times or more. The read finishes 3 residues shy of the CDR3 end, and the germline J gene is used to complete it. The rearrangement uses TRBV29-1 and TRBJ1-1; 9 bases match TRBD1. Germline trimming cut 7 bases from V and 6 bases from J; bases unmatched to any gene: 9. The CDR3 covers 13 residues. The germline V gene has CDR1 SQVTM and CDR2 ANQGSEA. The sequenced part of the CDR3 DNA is TGCAGCGCCGAGGGGACAGGGACCCCTGAA. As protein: CSAEGTGTPE. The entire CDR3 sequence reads CSAEGTGTPEAFF.

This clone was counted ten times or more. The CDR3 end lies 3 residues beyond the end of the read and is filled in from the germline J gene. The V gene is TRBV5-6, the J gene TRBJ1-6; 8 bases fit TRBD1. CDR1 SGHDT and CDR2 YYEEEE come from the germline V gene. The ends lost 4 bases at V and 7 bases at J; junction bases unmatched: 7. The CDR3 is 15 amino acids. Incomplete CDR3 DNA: TGTGCCAGCAGCCTTGGACAGGGCGGCAATTCACCC. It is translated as CASSLGQGGNSP. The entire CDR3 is CASSLGQGGNSPLHF.

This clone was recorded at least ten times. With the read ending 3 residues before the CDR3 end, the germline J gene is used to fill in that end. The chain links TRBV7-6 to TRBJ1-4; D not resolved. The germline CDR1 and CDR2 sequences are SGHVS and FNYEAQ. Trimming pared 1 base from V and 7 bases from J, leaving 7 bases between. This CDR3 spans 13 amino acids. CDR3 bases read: TGTGCCAGCAGCTTAGTCTCAGGTGAAAAA. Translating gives CASSLVSGEK. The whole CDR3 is CASSLVSGEKLFF.

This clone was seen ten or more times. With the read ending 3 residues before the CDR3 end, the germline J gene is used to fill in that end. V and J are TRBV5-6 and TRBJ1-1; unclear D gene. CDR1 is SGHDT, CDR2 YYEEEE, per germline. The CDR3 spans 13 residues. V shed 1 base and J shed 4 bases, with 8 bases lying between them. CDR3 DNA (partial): TGTGCCAGCAGCTTGTCCGGCGGCACTGAA. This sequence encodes CASSLSGGTE. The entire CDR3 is CASSLSGGTEAFF.

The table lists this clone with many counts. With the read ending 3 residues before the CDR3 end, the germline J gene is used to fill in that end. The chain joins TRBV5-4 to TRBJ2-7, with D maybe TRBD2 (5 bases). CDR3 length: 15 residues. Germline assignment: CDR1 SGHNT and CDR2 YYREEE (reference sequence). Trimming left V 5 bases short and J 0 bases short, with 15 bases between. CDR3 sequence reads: CASRQDRGASYEQYF. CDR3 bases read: TGTGCCAGCAGGCAAGACCGGGGAGCCTCCTACGAG.

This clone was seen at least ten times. The CDR3 is CASSRDRETQYF. The covered CDR3 bases are TGTGCCAGCAGTCGGGACAGGGAGACC. The V gene is TRBV12-3 or TRBV12-4, the J gene TRBJ2-5, with TRBD1 matching over 8 bases. Coverage ceases 3 residues before the CDR3 finishes, and the germline J gene fills in the end. The V gene end was trimmed by 5 bases and the J gene end by 5 bases; junction bases not matched to a gene: 1. There are 12 residues in the CDR3.

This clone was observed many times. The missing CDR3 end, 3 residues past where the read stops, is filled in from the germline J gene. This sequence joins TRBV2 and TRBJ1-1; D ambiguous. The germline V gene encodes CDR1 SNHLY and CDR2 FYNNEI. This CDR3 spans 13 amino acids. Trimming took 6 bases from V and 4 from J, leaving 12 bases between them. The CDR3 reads CASRVTSPTEAFF. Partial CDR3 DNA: TGTGCCAGCAGGGTGACAAGCCCCACTGAA.

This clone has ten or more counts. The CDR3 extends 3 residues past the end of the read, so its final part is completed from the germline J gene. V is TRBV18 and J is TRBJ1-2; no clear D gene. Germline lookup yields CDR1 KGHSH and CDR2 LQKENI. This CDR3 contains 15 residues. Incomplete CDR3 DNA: TGTGCCAGCTCACCACCGAAATCACAGACGGCAGGC. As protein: CASSPPKSQTAG. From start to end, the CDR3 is CASSPPKSQTAGYTF. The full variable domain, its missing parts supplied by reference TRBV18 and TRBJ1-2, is NAGVMQNPRHLVRRRGQEARLRCSPMKGHSHVYWYRQLPEEGLKFMVYLQKENIIDESGMPKERFSAEFPKEGPSILRIQQVVRGDSAAYFCASSPPKSQTAGYTFGSGTRLTVV.

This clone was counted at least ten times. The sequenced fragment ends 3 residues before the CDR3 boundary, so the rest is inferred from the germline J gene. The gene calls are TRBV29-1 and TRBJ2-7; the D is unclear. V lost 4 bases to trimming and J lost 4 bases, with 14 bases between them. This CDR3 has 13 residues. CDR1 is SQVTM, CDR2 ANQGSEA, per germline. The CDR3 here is CSVVTELTYEQYF. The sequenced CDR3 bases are TGCAGCGTTGTAACGGAACTGACTTACGAG.

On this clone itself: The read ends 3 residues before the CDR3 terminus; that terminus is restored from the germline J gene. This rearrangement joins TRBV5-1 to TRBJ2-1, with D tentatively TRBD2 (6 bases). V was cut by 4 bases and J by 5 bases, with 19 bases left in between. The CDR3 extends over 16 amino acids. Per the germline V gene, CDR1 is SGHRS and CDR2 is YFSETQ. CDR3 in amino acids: CASSGVWGLLNNEQFF. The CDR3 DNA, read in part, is TGCGCCAGCAGCGGAGTTTGGGGACTGCTAAACAATGAG.

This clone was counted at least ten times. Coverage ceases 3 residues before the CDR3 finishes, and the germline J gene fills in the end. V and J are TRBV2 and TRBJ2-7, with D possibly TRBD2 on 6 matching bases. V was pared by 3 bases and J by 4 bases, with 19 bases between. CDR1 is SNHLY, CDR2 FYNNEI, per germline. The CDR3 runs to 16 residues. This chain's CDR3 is CASSEVLAMPIYEQYF. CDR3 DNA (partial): TGTGCCAGCAGTGAGGTTCTAGCGATGCCTATATACGAG.